The 24 T cell receptor beta chains listed next were all sequenced from one sample in a study of blood T cell repertoires in COVID-19. Repertoires were generated with immunoSEQ multiplex PCR, while TCRdb's copy carries only in-frame clones and drops some. The table includes 250,000 to 350,000 clones, 88% detected once. Sequenced: peripheral blood. The receptor set was obtained from a woman under 40 with COVID-19, enrolled during active disease.

This clone showed up just a few times. The chain recombines TRBV2 with TRBJ1-2; 12 positions match TRBD1. CDR1 and CDR2 (germline): SNHLY, FYNNEI. The CDR3 contains 14 residues. The V segment lost 6 bases and the J segment 6 bases; nucleotides outside the gene matches: 5. CDR3 protein: CASRGTGGWNGYTF. The DNA for the CDR3 is TGTGCCAGCAGGGGGACAGGGGGCTGGAATGGCTACACCTTC.

This clone was observed a single time. This chain links TRBV3-1 (or the pseudogene TRBV3-2) with TRBJ1-6, with unresolved D. CDR1 is LGHDT and CDR2 is YNNKEL in the germline V gene (reference sequence). V gave up 2 bases and J gave up 7 bases, with 18 bases separating them. The CDR3 is made up of 17 amino acids. The CDR3 loop is CASSQRYSGSLNSPLHF. The CDR3 DNA reads TGTGCCAGCAGCCAACGGTACTCCGGGTCCCTGAATTCACCCCTCCACTTT.

Only a few counts were recorded for this clone. The genes are TRBV2 and TRBJ1-1, with 7 bases that match TRBD1. V was clipped by 6 bases and J by 5 bases; unmatched bases: 9. Germline V lookup: CDR1 SNHLY, CDR2 FYNNEI. This CDR3 is built from 14 residues. The CDR3 DNA sequence: TGTGCCAGCAGGAGAGAGACAGGGAATACTGAAGCTTTCTTT. This codes for CASRRETGNTEAFF.

The rearrangement uses TRBV28 and TRBJ2-3; D unresolved. V dropped 3 bases and J dropped 3 bases, with 10 bases sitting between them. This CDR3 contains 14 residues. Germline V gene sequence: CDR1 MDHEN, CDR2 SYDVKM. This CDR3 reads CASSLERATDTQYF. In DNA form, the CDR3 reads TGTGCCAGCAGTTTGGAGCGCGCTACAGATACGCAGTATTTT.

A note on this clone: Other DNA sequences in this sample translate to the same CDR3. The chain recombines TRBV24-1 with TRBJ2-7; D is uncertain. Trimming removed 0 bases at V and 3 bases at J, with 5 bases between. The CDR3 has 13 residues. Germline V gene data show CDR1 as KGHDR and CDR2 as SFDVKD. CDR3 DNA: TGTGCCACCAGTGATTTGAACAGCTACGAGCAGTACTTC. Protein product: CATSDLNSYEQYF.

The chain is built from TRBV27 and TRBJ2-2; D is possibly TRBD1 (5 bases). Trimming left V 5 bases short and J 3 bases short, with 10 bases between. The germline CDR1 and CDR2 sequences are MNHEY and SMNVEV (reference sequence). This CDR3 spans 14 amino acids. CDR3: CASSIGHYTGELFF. As DNA, the CDR3 is TGTGCCAGCAGTATTGGACATTACACCGGGGAGCTGTTTTTT.

The chain is built from TRBV6-4 and TRBJ2-7; possibly TRBD1 for D (6 bases). The ends were cut back, 11 bases at V and 3 bases at J, with 17 bases in the middle. Looked up from germline, CDR1 is MRHNA and CDR2 is SNTAGT. This CDR3 has 13 amino acids. CDR3 sequence: CAVGPGQNYEQYF. For the CDR3, the DNA is TGTGCCGTAGGACCGGGACAAAACTACGAGCAGTACTTC.

This chain connects TRBV29-1 to TRBJ2-4; 10 positions match TRBD2. Germline V CDR1 and CDR2: SQVTM, ANQGSEA. Trimming cost V 8 bases and J 6 bases; bases outside gene matches: 10. CDR3 size: 14 residues. The CDR3 spells CSITSGTAANIQYF. The CDR3 bases are TGCAGCATTACTAGCGGGACCGCGGCAAACATTCAGTACTTC. The whole variable domain, filled in from reference TRBV29-1 and TRBJ2-4, reads SAVISQKPSRDICQRGTSLTIQCQVDSQVTMMFWYRQQPGQSLTLIATANQGSEATYESGFVIDKFPISRPNLTFSTLTVSNMSPEDSSIYLCSITSGTAANIQYFGAGTRLSVL.

The CDR3 coding sequence is TGTGCCAGCAGCCCTCTATCGGGACTAGCGAAATGCACAGATACGCAGTATTTT. This gives the protein CASSPLSGLAKCTDTQYF. The chain couples TRBV6-4 to TRBJ2-3, with 10 bases that match TRBD2. Germline V lookup: CDR1 MRHNA, CDR2 SNTAGT. The CDR3 has 18 residues. The V and J ends lost 6 bases and 1 base, in that order; junction bases with no gene match: 13.

The chain has TRBV10-3 and TRBJ1-2; TRBD1 is a possible D gene (6 bases). V lost 5 bases and J 6 bases, leaving 10 bases between the germline ends. This CDR3 spans 12 amino acids. The germline CDR1 and CDR2 sequences are ENHRY and SYGVKD. The CDR3 is CAISTGTDGYTF. The CDR3 bases are TGTGCCATCAGTACAGGGACGGATGGCTACACCTTC.

V is TRBV30 and J is TRBJ2-7; the match to TRBD1 covers 8 bases. The CDR3 sequence is 14 residues long. V lost 2 bases and J lost 0; bases outside the gene matches: 3. CDR1 is GTSNPN and CDR2 is SVGIG in the germline V gene (reference sequence). The CDR3 loop reads CAWSLGQGSYEQYF. In DNA form, the CDR3 reads TGTGCCTGGAGTTTAGGACAGGGCTCCTACGAGCAGTACTTC.

The gene calls are TRBV7-6 and TRBJ1-1, with 7 bases matching TRBD1. Per the germline V gene, CDR1 is SGHVS and CDR2 is FNYEAQ. This CDR3 is built from 13 residues. J lost 4 bases, V lost 5 bases, and 4 bases had no gene match. The CDR3 loop is CASSTTGSTEAFF. The CDR3 DNA reads TGTGCCAGCAGCACGACAGGGTCCACTGAAGCTTTCTTT.

The sample holds one count of this clone. V gene TRBV9 combines with J gene TRBJ2-3; TRBD2 matches at 11 bases. The CDR3 totals 15 residues. Germline V gives CDR1 SGDLS, CDR2 YYNGEE. Germline trimming cut 3 bases from V and 4 bases from J; bases unmatched to any gene: 4. CDR3 sequence reads: CASSALAGGPDTQYF. In nucleotides, the CDR3 is TGTGCCAGCAGCGCCCTAGCGGGAGGACCAGATACGCAGTATTTT.

The rearrangement joins TRBV9 to TRBJ1-2; D is perhaps TRBD1 (6 bases). Germline CDR1 is SGDLS and CDR2 is YYNGEE. This CDR3 is 17 amino acids long. V was clipped by 0 bases and J by 6 bases, with 21 bases between them. CDR3 in amino acids: CASSVAPLARGRDGYTF. The CDR3, as DNA: TGTGCCAGCAGCGTAGCTCCTCTGGCGCGGGGGCGCGATGGCTACACCTTC.

This chain connects TRBV11-3 to TRBJ2-1; 7 nucleotides agree with TRBD2. From germline, CDR1 is SGHNT and CDR2 YENEEA. The junction had 7 bases not matched to a gene; V was cut back by 3 bases and J by 8 bases. There are 14 residues in the CDR3. The CDR3 DNA reads TGTGCCAGCAGCTTGGGAGGGGAGGTCTATGAGCAGTTCTTC. Translating it yields CASSLGGEVYEQFF.

The chain has TRBV29-1 and TRBJ2-3; 8 nucleotides match TRBD2. Germline CDR1 is SQVTM and CDR2 is ANQGSEA. This CDR3 has 16 residues. The V segment lost 2 bases and the J segment 4 bases; nucleotides outside the gene matches: 11. The CDR3 bases are TGCAGCGTTGAACCCTGGACTAGCTTGTTATCAGATACGCAGTATTTT. It encodes CSVEPWTSLLSDTQYF.

J is TRBJ2-1 and V is TRBV10-3; 12 nucleotides align to TRBD1. The germline V gene has CDR1 ENHRY and CDR2 SYGVKD. Germline trimming cut 3 bases from V and 6 bases from J; bases unmatched to any gene: 6. This CDR3 contains 16 residues. CDR3 residues: CAISEPGTGGRNEQFF. DNA of the CDR3: TGTGCCATCAGTGAACCCGGGACAGGGGGCCGCAATGAGCAGTTCTTC.

V usage is TRBV4-3 and J usage is TRBJ1-2; TRBD1 might be the D (5 bases). V dropped 1 base and J dropped 5 bases, with 14 bases sitting between them. Germline V lookup: CDR1 LGHNA, CDR2 YSLEER. The CDR3 spans 15 residues. This CDR3 reads CASSQATGGYYGYTF. Written as DNA, the CDR3 is TGCGCCAGCAGCCAAGCTACGGGGGGTTATTATGGCTACACCTTC.

The rearrangement links TRBV19 to TRBJ1-2, with 9 bases lining up with TRBD1. The V segment lost 1 base and the J segment 8 bases; nucleotides outside the gene matches: 14. Germline values: CDR1 LNHDA, CDR2 SQIVND (reference sequence). There are 17 residues in the CDR3. CDR3 amino acids: CASSIGPGQGLSLGYTF. The CDR3 bases are TGTGCCAGTAGTATAGGACCGGGACAGGGACTTTCGTTGGGCTACACCTTC.

This CDR3 reads CASSSRDTSRELFF. The CDR3 DNA sequence: TGTGCCAGCAGCTCCCGGGACACATCCCGGGAGCTGTTTTTT. This chain links TRBV7-6 with TRBJ2-2; tentatively, D is TRBD1 (6 bases). Trimming stripped 4 bases from V and 9 bases from J, with 15 bases between. This CDR3 is 14 amino acids long. Germline V lookup: CDR1 SGHVS, CDR2 FNYEAQ. The whole variable domain, remainder taken from reference TRBV7-6 and TRBJ2-2, is GAGVSQSPRYKVTKRGQDVALRCDPISGHVSLYWYRQALGQGPEFLTYFNYEAQQDKSGLPNDRFSAERPEGSISTLTIQRTEQRDSAMYRCASSSRDTSRELFFGEGSRLTVL.

The genes are TRBV28 and TRBJ2-3, with D hard to call. Germline V gene lookup returns CDR1 MDHEN and CDR2 SYDVKM. The CDR3 has 12 amino acids. Trimming removed 7 bases at V and 2 bases at J, with 7 bases between. DNA for the CDR3: TGTGCCAGCACGAAACTCACAGATACGCAGTATTTT. This encodes CASTKLTDTQYF.

The chain is built from TRBV12-3 or TRBV12-4 and TRBJ2-7; D is undetermined. The V end lost 6 bases, the J end lost 0 bases, and 9 bases lay between the germline ends. The CDR3 spans 13 residues. For the CDR3, the DNA is TGTGCCAGCAGGTCCGGGTACTCCTACGAGCAGTACTTC. It is translated as CASRSGYSYEQYF.

The CDR3: CASSSRYEQFF. The CDR3 DNA sequence: TGTGCCAGCAGTTCCCGGTACGAGCAGTTCTTC. The chain carries TRBV12-3 or TRBV12-4 and TRBJ2-1; D remains unclear. This CDR3 is 11 amino acids long. The V and J ends lost 4 bases and 10 bases respectively, with 8 bases between them.

The chain links TRBV7-3 to TRBJ2-3, with 9 bases lining up with TRBD2. V trimming: 6 bases; J trimming: 2 bases; junction bases outside the gene matches: 9. The CDR3 runs 16 residues. Germline-derived CDR1 and CDR2 are SGHTA and FQGTGA. In DNA form, the CDR3 reads TGTGCCAGCAGTACCTCTAGCGGGAAGAACACAGATACGCAGTATTTT. Translation: CASSTSSGKNTDTQYF.